These T cell receptor beta chains were read from a single sample in a study of blood T cell repertoires in COVID-19. TCRdb's table, derived via immunoSEQ multiplex PCR, lists solely in-frame clones and lacks some. The table lists about 240,000 clones, approximately 86% of them singletons. Sequencing was performed on peripheral blood. These receptors came from a man in his sixties who had recovered from COVID-19. Each CDR3 is given with its conserved first and last residue. A D gene is named only where the DNA matches it firmly. Clone size is stated in some rows and not others, as once, few, many or a class when expanded.

.,TRBV19,TRBJ1-2,TRBD1,CASTDLRTGKDYGYTF,TGTGCCAGTACCGACCTGAGGACAGGGAAAGACTATGGCTACACCTTC
.,TRBV6-5,TRBJ2-1,TRBD1,CASRDRGLDNEQFF,TGTGCCAGCAGGGACAGGGGGCTGGACAATGAGCAGTTCTTC
once,TRBV6-5,TRBJ2-2,.,CASSYLQGGTGELFF,TGTGCCAGCAGTTATCTCCAGGGGGGCACCGGGGAGCTGTTTTTT
.,TRBV3-1/TRBV3-2,TRBJ2-6,.,CASSRIPGHFNSGANVLTF,TGTGCCAGCAGCCGAATACCGGGACATTTCAACTCTGGGGCCAACGTCCTGACTTTC
.,TRBV18,TRBJ1-1,.,CASSPTELNTEAFF,TGTGCCAGCTCACCAACAGAACTGAACACTGAAGCTTTCTTT
.,TRBV5-6,TRBJ1-2,.,CASSLTANYGYTF,TGTGCCAGCAGCTTGACAGCTAACTATGGCTACACCTTC
.,TRBV30,TRBJ1-2,TRBD1,CAWRRQGGPNYGYTF,TGTGCCTGGAGGAGACAGGGGGGCCCTAACTATGGCTACACCTTC
.,TRBV7-9,TRBJ1-1,.,CASSLMQGSTEAFF,TGTGCCAGCAGCTTAATGCAGGGAAGCACTGAAGCTTTCTTT
few,TRBV19,TRBJ1-1,.,CASSSQGSSAFF,TGTGCCAGTAGTAGTCAGGGGTCGTCAGCTTTCTTT
once,TRBV6-6,TRBJ1-4,.,CASSYRGGEKLFF,TGTGCCAGCAGTTACCGGGGAGGGGAAAAACTGTTTTTT
.,TRBV6-5,TRBJ1-6,.,CASINTGGQSPLHF,TGTGCCAGCATCAACACGGGGGGCCAATCACCCCTCCACTTT
.,TRBV6-5,TRBJ2-7,.,CASRQVLYEQYF,TGTGCCAGCAGGCAGGTACTCTACGAGCAGTACTTC
.,TRBV5-1,TRBJ2-2,.,CASSSIQRTGELFF,TGCGCCAGCAGCTCCATACAACGCACCGGGGAGCTGTTTTTT
.,TRBV5-1,TRBJ2-2,.,CASSSTGQNTGELFF,TGCGCCAGCAGCTCTACAGGGCAGAACACCGGGGAGCTGTTTTTT
few,TRBV7-9,TRBJ1-3,.,CASSSKPLSTIYF,TGTGCCAGCAGCTCGAAACCCCTAAGCACCATATATTTT
.,TRBV18,TRBJ1-2,.,CASSPPGQTLYGYTF,TGTGCCAGCTCACCACCGGGGCAAACGCTCTATGGCTACACCTTC
.,TRBV2,TRBJ2-1,.,CASRNEGKNEQFF,TGTGCCAGCAGGAATGAGGGTAAAAATGAGCAGTTCTTC
.,TRBV18,TRBJ2-2,.,CASSPTRLISGELFF,TGTGCCAGCTCACCGACTAGACTTATAAGCGGGGAGCTGTTTTTT
.,TRBV5-1,TRBJ1-1,TRBD1,CASSLTGTGGIGSTEAFF,TGCGCCAGCAGCTTAACCGGGACAGGGGGCATCGGGAGCACTGAAGCTTTCTTT
.,TRBV19,TRBJ2-1,TRBD2,CASSPYTRTSGGANEQFF,TGTGCCAGTAGTCCCTACACCCGGACTAGCGGGGGGGCCAATGAGCAGTTCTTC
.,TRBV6-5,TRBJ1-5,TRBD1,CASSSSGQGGQPQHF,TGTGCCAGCAGTTCCTCTGGACAGGGCGGTCAGCCCCAGCATTTT
.,TRBV21-1,TRBJ1-5,.,CASSQPRQDVRQPQHF,TGTGCCAGCAGCCAGCCCAGACAGGACGTTAGACAGCCCCAGCATTTT
.,TRBV11-2,TRBJ1-2,TRBD1,CASSSYRGFTNYGYTF,TGTGCCAGCAGCTCCTACAGGGGATTTACGAACTATGGCTACACCTTC
.,TRBV5-1,TRBJ1-2,TRBD1,CASSPGQGNPGYTF,TGCGCCAGCAGCCCGGGACAGGGCAATCCCGGCTACACCTTC
.,TRBV18,TRBJ1-4,.,CASSPQPGDEKLFF,TGTGCCAGCTCACCACAGCCAGGGGACGAAAAACTGTTTTTT
.,TRBV5-6,TRBJ1-2,.,CASSLLGQIIYGGTF,TGTGCCAGCAGCTTGCTCGGACAGATTATCTATGGTGGAACCTTC
.,TRBV24-1,TRBJ1-5,.,CATSDSLRGFGGSQPQHF,TGTGCCACCAGTGACTCACTACGAGGATTTGGCGGGAGTCAGCCCCAGCATTTT
.,TRBV5-6,TRBJ1-5,.,CASSLGGGNSNQPQHF,TGTGCCAGCAGTCTGGGAGGCGGAAATAGCAATCAGCCCCAGCATTTT
once,TRBV28,TRBJ2-1,.,CASTPRGVNEQFF,TGTGCCAGCACACCCAGGGGGGTGAATGAGCAGTTCTTC
few,TRBV9,TRBJ1-1,.,CASSVGGGSTEAFF,TGTGCCAGCAGCGTAGGAGGGGGTAGCACTGAAGCTTTCTTT
.,TRBV18,TRBJ2-2,TRBD1,CASSPLQGRSLGELFF,TGTGCCAGCTCACCACTACAGGGGCGGTCTCTTGGGGAGCTGTTTTTT
.,TRBV7-6,TRBJ1-5,TRBD1,CASSLRDDRGSNQPQHF,TGTGCCAGCAGCTTACGGGACGACAGGGGTAGCAATCAGCCCCAGCATTTT
.,TRBV10-2,TRBJ1-4,TRBD1,CASSVSEGGQDEKLFF,TGCGCCAGCAGTGTGTCTGAAGGGGGCCAGGATGAAAAACTGTTTTTT
.,TRBV11-3,TRBJ2-5,TRBD1,CASRDRASETQYF,TGTGCCAGCAGAGACAGGGCATCGGAGACCCAGTACTTC
.,TRBV2,TRBJ2-5,.,CASSDWLASQETQYF,TGTGCCAGCAGTGACTGGCTAGCCTCTCAAGAGACCCAGTACTTC